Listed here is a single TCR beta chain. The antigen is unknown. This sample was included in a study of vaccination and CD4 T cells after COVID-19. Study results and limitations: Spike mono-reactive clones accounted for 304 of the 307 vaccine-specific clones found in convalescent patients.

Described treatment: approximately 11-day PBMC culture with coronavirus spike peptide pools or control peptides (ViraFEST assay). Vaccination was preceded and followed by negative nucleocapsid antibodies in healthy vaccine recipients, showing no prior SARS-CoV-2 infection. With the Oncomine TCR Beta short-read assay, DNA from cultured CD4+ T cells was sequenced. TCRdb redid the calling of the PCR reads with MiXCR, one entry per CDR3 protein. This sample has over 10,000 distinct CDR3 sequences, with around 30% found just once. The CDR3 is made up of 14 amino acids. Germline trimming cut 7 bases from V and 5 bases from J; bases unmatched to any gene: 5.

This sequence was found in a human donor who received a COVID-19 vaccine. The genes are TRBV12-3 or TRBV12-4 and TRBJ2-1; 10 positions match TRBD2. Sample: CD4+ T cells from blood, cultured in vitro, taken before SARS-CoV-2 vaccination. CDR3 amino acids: CASKAGGPHNEQFF. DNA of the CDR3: TGTGCCAGCAAAGCGGGGGGGCCCCACAATGAGCAGTTCTTC.